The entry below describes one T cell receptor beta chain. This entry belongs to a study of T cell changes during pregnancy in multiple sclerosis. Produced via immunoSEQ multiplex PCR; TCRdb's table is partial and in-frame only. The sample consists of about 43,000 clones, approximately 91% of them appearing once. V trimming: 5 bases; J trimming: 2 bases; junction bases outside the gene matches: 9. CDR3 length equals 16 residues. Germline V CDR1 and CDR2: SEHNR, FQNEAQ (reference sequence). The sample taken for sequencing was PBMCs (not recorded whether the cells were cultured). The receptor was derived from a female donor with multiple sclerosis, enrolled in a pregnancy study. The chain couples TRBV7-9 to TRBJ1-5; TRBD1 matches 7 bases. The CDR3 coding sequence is TGTGCCAGCAGCACGGACCACAGGGGAGGCAATCAGCCCCAGCATTTT. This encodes CASSTDHRGGNQPQHF. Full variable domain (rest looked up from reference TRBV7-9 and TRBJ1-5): DTGVSQNPRHKITKRGQNVTFRCDPISEHNRLYWYRQTLGQGPEFLTYFQNEAQLEKSRLLSDRFSAERPKGSFSTLEIQRTEQGDSAMYLCASSTDHRGGNQPQHFGDGTRLSIL.